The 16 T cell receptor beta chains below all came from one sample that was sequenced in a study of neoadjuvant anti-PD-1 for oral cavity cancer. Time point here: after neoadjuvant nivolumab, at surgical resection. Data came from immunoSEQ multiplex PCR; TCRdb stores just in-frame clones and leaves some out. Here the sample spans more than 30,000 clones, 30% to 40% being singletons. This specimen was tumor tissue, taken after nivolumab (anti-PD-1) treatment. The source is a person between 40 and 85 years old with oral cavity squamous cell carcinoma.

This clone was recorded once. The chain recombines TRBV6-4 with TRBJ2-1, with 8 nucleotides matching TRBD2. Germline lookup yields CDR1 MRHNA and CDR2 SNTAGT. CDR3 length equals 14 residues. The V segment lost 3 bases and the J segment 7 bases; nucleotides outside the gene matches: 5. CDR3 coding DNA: TGTGCCAGCAGTGAAGCGGGGGCCACGAATGAGCAGTTCTTC. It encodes CASSEAGATNEQFF.

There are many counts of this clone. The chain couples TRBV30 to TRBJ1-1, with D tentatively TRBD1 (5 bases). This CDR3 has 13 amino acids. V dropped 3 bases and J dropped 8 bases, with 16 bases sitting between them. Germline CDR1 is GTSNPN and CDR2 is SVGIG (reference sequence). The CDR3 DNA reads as TGTGCCTGGAGGGGGAGAGGGGAGATGGAAGCTTTCTTT. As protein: CAWRGRGEMEAFF. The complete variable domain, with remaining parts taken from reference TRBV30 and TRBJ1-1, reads SQTIHQWPATLVQPVGSPLSLECTVEGTSNPNLYWYRQAAGRGLQLLFYSVGIGQISSEVPQNLSASRPQDRQFILSSKKLLLSDSGFYLCAWRGRGEMEAFFGQGTRLTVV.

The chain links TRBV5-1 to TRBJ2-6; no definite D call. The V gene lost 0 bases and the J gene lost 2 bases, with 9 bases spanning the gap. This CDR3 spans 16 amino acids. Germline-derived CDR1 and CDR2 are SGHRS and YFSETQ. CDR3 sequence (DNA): TGCGCCAGCAGCTTGGTGGGCTCTACTGGGGCCAACGTCCTGACTTTC. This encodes CASSLVGSTGANVLTF.

DNA of the CDR3: TGTGCCAGCAGTCCCACAGGGGTGGGCGGGGAGCTGTTTTTT. Its protein is CASSPTGVGGELFF. The J gene is TRBJ2-2, the V gene TRBV28; TRBD1 aligns across 7 bases. J was trimmed by 7 bases and V by 5 bases; bases with no gene match: 7. The CDR3 sequence is 14 residues long. Germline CDR1 MDHEN, CDR2 SYDVKM.

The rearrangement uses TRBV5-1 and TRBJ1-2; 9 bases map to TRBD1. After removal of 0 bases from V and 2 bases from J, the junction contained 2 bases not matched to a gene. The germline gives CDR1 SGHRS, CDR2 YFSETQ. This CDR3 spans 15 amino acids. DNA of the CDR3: TGCGCCAGCAGCTTGGCACAGGGGGCGAACTATGGCTACACCTTC. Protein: CASSLAQGANYGYTF.

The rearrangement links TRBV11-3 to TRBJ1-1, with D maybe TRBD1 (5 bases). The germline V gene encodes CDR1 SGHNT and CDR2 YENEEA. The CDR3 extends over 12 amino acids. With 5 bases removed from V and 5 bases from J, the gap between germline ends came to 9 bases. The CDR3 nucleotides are TGTGCCAGCAGCGGGGACCAGACTGAAGCTTTCTTT. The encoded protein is CASSGDQTEAFF.

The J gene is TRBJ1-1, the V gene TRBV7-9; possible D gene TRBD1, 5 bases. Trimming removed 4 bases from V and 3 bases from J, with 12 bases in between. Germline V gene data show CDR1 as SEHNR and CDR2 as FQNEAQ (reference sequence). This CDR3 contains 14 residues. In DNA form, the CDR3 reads TGTGCCAGCAGCTCATCTACAGGATACACTGAAGCTTTCTTT. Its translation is CASSSSTGYTEAFF.

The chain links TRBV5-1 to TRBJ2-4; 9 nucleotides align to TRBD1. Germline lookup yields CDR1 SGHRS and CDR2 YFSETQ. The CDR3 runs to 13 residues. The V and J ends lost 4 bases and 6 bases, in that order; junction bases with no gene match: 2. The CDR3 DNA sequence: TGCGCCAGCAGCCCGGGACAGGGAAACATTCAGTACTTC. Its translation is CASSPGQGNIQYF.

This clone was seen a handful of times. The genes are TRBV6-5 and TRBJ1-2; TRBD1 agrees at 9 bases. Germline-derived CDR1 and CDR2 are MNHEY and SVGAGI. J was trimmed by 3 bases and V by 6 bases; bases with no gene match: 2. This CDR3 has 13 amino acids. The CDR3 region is CASRRTGDYGYTF. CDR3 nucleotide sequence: TGTGCCAGCAGGAGGACAGGGGACTATGGCTACACCTTC.

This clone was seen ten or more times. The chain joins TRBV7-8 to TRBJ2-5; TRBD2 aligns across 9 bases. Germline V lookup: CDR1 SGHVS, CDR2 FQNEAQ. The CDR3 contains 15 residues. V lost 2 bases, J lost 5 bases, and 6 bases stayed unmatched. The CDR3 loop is CASSLTGTSIETQYF. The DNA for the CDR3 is TGTGCCAGCAGCTTAACCGGGACTAGCATTGAGACCCAGTACTTC.

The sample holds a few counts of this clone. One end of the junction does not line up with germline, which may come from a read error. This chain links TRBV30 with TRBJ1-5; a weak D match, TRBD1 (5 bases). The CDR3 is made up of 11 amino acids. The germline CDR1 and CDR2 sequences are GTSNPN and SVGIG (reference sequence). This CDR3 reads CAWSVGGDLVF. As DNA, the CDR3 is TGTGCCTGGAGTGTCGGTGGGGACCTCGTTTTT.

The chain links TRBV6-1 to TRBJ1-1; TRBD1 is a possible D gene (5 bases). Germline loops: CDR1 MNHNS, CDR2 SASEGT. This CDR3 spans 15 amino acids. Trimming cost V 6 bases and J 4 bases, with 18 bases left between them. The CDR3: CASRRDLTSTTEAFF. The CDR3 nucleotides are TGTGCCAGCAGGCGGGACCTTACATCTACCACTGAAGCTTTCTTT.

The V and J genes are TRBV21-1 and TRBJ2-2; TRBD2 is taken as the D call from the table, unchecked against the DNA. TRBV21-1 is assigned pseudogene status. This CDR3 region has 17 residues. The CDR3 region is CASSKDLEKPNTGELFF. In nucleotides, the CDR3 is TGTGCCAGCAGCAAAGACTTAGAGAAGCCGAACACCGGGGAGCTGTTTTTT.

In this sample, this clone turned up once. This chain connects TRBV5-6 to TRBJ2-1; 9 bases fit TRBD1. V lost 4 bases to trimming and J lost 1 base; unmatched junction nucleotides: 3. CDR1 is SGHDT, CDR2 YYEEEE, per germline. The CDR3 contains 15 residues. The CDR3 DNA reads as TGTGCCAGCAGCACGACAGGGGGGTCCTACAATGAGCAGTTCTTC. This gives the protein CASSTTGGSYNEQFF. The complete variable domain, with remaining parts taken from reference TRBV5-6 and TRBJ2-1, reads DAGVTQSPTHLIKTRGQQVTLRCSPKSGHDTVSWYQQALGQGPQFIFQYYEEEERQRGNFPDRFSGHQFPNYSSELNVNALLLGDSALYLCASSTTGGSYNEQFFGPGTRLTVL.

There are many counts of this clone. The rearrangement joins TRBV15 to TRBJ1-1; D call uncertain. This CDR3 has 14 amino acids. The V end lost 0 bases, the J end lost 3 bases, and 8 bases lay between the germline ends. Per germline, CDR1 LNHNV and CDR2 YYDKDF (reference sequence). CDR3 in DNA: TGTGCCACCAGCAGAGATCACTTGGACACTGAAGCTTTCTTT. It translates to CATSRDHLDTEAFF.

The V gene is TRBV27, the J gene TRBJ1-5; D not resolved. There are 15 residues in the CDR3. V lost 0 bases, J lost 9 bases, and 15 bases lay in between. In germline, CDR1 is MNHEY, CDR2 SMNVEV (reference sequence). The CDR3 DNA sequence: TGTGCCAGCAGTTTATCGTCCAGGTCTTTTCGGCCCCAGCATTTT. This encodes CASSLSSRSFRPQHF.